This T cell receptor (beta chain) was recorded in a study of naive and memory T cell subsets. Whole-study findings and limits: Naive repertoires, especially CD8, held a few larger clonotypes, possibly memory cells re-expressing CD45RA.

Two oligonucleotides, mixed equimolar, formed the beta constant-region primer covering TRBC1 and TRBC2. Ligated cDNA was amplified by four rounds of PCR with nested alpha and beta constant-region primers and SP2. Each CDR3 protein gets one entry after TCRdb re-called the UMI-ligation and nested PCR reads with MiXCR. This sample carries more than 95,000 distinct CDR3 sequences, around 13% of them seen once, and the ten largest clones take about 3%. The V end lost 3 bases, the J end lost 0 bases, and 17 bases lay between the germline ends. The V gene's germline CDR1 is SEHNR and CDR2 FQNEAQ (reference sequence). CDR3 size: 18 residues. A few counts support this clonotype. Its target is not known.

The sequenced sample was naive CD8+ T cells from blood. The chain is built from TRBV7-9 and TRBJ2-2, with D possibly being TRBD2 (6 bases). This TCR was sampled from a human donor in good health. CDR3 in amino acids: CASSLVLAPIPNTGELFF. The CDR3 nucleotides read TGTGCCAGCAGCTTGGTTCTAGCGCCCATTCCGAACACCGGGGAGCTGTTTTTT.